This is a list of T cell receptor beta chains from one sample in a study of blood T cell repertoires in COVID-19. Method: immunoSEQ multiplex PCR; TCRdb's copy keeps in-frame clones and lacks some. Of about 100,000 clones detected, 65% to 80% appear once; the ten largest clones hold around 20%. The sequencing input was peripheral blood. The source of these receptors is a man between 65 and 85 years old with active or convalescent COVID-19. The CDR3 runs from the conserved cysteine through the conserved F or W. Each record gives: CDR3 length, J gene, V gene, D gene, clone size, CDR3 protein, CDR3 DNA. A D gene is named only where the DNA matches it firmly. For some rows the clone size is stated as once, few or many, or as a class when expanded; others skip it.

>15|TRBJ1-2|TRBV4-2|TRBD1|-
CASSPTPRQGNGYTF
TGTGCCAGCAGCCCAACCCCTAGACAGGGTAACGGCTACACCTTC
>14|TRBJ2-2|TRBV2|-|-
CASRYRGGTGELFF
TGTGCCAGCAGGTACAGGGGAGGCACCGGGGAGCTGTTTTTT
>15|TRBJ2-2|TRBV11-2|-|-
CASSLDGRETGELFF
TGTGCCAGCAGCTTAGACGGGAGAGAAACCGGGGAGCTGTTTTTT
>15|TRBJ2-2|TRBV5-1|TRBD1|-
CASSLRQGAGGELFF
TGCGCCAGCAGCTTGAGGCAGGGGGCCGGCGGGGAGCTGTTTTTT
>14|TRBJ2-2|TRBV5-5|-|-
CASSLAPTTGELFF
TGTGCCAGCAGCTTGGCCCCGACAACCGGGGAGCTGTTTTTT
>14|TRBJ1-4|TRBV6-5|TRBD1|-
CASSTGQENEKLFF
TGTGCCAGCAGTACCGGACAGGAGAATGAAAAACTGTTTTTT
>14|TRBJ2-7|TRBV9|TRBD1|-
CASSEGQGLYEQYF
TGTGCCAGCAGCGAGGGACAGGGGCTCTACGAGCAGTACTTC
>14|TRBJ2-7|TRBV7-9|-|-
CASSLENRQREQYF
TGTGCCAGCAGCTTAGAGAACCGCCAGCGGGAGCAGTACTTC
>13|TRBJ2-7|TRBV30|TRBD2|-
CAWSLRGGGEQYF
TGTGCCTGGAGTTTGCGGGGGGGCGGCGAGCAGTACTTC
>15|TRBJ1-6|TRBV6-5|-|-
CASSYGSSYNSPLHF
TGTGCCAGCAGTTACGGGAGCTCCTATAATTCACCCCTCCACTTT
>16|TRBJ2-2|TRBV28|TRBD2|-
CAIPAGLAGATGELFF
TGTGCCATCCCAGCGGGACTAGCGGGAGCGACCGGGGAGCTGTTTTTT
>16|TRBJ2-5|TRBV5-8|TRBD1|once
CASSLGDRGGRETQYF
TGTGCCAGCAGCTTGGGGGACAGGGGAGGTCGAGAGACCCAGTACTTC
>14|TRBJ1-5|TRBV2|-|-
CASSVEAGNQPQHF
TGTGCCAGCAGTGTCGAAGCAGGGAATCAGCCCCAGCATTTT
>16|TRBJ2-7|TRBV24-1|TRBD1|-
CATSPSDRGGFYEQYF
TGTGCCACCAGCCCTTCGGACAGGGGGGGTTTCTACGAGCAGTACTTC
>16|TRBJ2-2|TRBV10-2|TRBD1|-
CASSEAGGLNTGELFF
TGCGCCAGCAGTGAGGCAGGGGGCCTTAACACCGGGGAGCTGTTTTTT
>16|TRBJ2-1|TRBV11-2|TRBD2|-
CASSLASGGGYNEQFF
TGTGCCAGCAGCTTAGCTAGCGGGGGAGGCTACAATGAGCAGTTCTTC
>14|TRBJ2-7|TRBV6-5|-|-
CASSLNRETYEQYF
TGTGCCAGCAGTCTGAACAGGGAGACCTACGAGCAGTACTTC
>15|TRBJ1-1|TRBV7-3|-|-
CASSFSPGANTEAFF
TGTGCCAGCAGCTTCTCCCCAGGGGCTAACACTGAAGCTTTCTTT
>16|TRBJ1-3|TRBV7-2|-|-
CASSFSAPGSGNTIYF
TGTGCCAGCAGCTTTTCCGCACCAGGCTCTGGAAACACCATATATTTT
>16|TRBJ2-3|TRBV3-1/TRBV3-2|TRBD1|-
CASSQSGRGRADTQYF
TGTGCCAGCAGCCAATCGGGCAGGGGGCGAGCAGATACGCAGTATTTT
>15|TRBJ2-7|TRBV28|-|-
CASSLPGVRSYEQYF
TGTGCCAGCAGTTTACCGGGGGTAAGGTCCTACGAGCAGTACTTC
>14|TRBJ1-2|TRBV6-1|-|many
CASSEGATLYGYTF
TGTGCCAGCAGTGAGGGGGCGACGCTCTATGGCTACACCTTC
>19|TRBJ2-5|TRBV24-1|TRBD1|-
CATSDPIAKTGAQAETQYF
TGTGCCACCAGTGATCCAATAGCAAAGACAGGGGCCCAAGCAGAGACCCAGTACTTC
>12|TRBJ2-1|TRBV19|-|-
CASSTNYNEQFF
TGTGCCAGTAGTACCAACTACAATGAGCAGTTCTTC
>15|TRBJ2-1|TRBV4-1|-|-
CASSQVASSYNEQFF
TGCGCCAGCAGCCAAGTTGCGAGCTCCTACAATGAGCAGTTCTTC
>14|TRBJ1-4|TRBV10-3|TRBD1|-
CAISESGTGRKLFF
TGTGCCATCAGTGAGTCCGGGACAGGGAGAAAACTGTTTTTT
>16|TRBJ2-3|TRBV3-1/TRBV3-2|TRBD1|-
CASSPRRQGGADTQYF
TGTGCCAGCAGCCCTCGGCGACAGGGTGGGGCAGATACGCAGTATTTT
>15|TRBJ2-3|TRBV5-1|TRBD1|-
CASSAGTALTDTQYF
TGCGCCAGCAGCGCCGGGACAGCTCTCACAGATACGCAGTATTTT
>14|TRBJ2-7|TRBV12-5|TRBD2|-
CAILLAGESYEQYF
TGTGCTATTCTGTTAGCGGGAGAGTCCTACGAGCAGTACTTC
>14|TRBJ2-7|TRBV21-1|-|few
CASSKESSGYEQYF
TGTGCCAGCAGCAAAGAGTCTAGCGGCTACGAGCAGTACTTC
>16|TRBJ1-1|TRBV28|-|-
CASNSPPRGAPTEAFF
TGTGCCAGCAATTCCCCCCCCCGGGGGGCGCCCACTGAAGCTTTCTTT
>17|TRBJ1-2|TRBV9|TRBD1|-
CASSPRGPGQGNYGYTF
TGTGCCAGCAGCCCGAGAGGGCCGGGACAGGGTAACTATGGCTACACCTTC
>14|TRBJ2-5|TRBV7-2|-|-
CASSLNWQQETQYF
TGTGCCAGCAGCTTAAATTGGCAGCAAGAGACCCAGTACTTC
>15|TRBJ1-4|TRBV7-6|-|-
CASSLRQISNEKLFF
TGTGCCAGCAGCTTGCGACAGATATCTAATGAAAAACTGTTTTTT
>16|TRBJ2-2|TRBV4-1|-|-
CASSQDPGIGTGELFF
TGCGCCAGCAGCCAAGATCCCGGGATTGGAACCGGGGAGCTGTTTTTT
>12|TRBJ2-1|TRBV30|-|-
CAWSVRANEQFF
TGTGCCTGGAGTGTTCGCGCGAATGAGCAGTTCTTC
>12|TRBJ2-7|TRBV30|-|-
CAWRRSSYEQYF
TGTGCCTGGCGCCGCAGTTCCTACGAGCAGTACTTC
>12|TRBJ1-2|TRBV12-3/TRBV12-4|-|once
CASSLASYGYTF
TGTGCCAGCAGTTTAGCCAGCTATGGCTACACCTTC
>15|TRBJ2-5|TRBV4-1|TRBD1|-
CASSRRQGAGETQYF
TGCGCCAGCAGCCGGAGACAGGGGGCTGGGGAGACCCAGTACTTC
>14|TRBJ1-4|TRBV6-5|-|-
CASRQRGGFEKLFF
TGTGCCAGCCGGCAAAGGGGAGGTTTTGAAAAACTGTTTTTT
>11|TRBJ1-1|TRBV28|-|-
CASSLTVEAFF
TGTGCCAGCAGTTTGACAGTTGAAGCTTTCTTT
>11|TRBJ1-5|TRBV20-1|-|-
CSASLGEPQHF
TGCAGTGCCAGCCTCGGGGAGCCCCAGCATTTT
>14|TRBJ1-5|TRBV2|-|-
CASSGGQSNQPQHF
TGTGCCAGCAGTGGAGGACAGTCCAATCAGCCCCAGCATTTT
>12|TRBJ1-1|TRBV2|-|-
CASSDEGAEAFF
TGTGCCAGCAGTGACGAAGGGGCTGAAGCTTTCTTT
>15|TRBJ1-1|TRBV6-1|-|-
CASSEYSGANTEAFF
TGTGCCAGCAGTGAATATTCAGGGGCGAACACTGAAGCTTTCTTT
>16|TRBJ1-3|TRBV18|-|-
CASSPIVEGSGNTIYF
TGTGCCAGCTCACCTATCGTGGAGGGCTCTGGAAACACCATATATTTT
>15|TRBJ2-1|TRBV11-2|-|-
CASSPSFSSYNEQFF
TGTGCCAGCAGCCCATCGTTCAGCTCCTACAATGAGCAGTTCTTC
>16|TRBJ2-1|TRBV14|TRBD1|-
CASSQARGFIYNEQFF
TGTGCCAGCAGCCAAGCCAGGGGGTTCATCTACAATGAGCAGTTCTTC
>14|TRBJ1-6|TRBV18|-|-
CASSPGRADSPLHF
TGTGCCAGCTCACCAGGCAGGGCCGACTCACCCCTCCACTTT
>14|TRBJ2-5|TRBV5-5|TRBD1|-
CASSGTGGRETQYF
TGTGCCAGCAGCGGAACAGGGGGCCGGGAGACCCAGTACTTC
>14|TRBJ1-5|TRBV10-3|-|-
CAISGAAVNQPQHF
TGTGCCATCAGTGGGGCAGCGGTAAATCAGCCCCAGCATTTT
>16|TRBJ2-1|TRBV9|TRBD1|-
CASSERAGTGNNEQFF
TGTGCCAGCAGCGAGCGGGCCGGGACAGGGAACAATGAGCAGTTCTTC
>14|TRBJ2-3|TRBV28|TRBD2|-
CASSWEGSTDTQYF
TGTGCCAGCAGTTGGGAGGGAAGCACAGATACGCAGTATTTT
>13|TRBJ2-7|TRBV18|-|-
CASSPRGPGEQYF
TGTGCCAGCTCACCTAGAGGTCCGGGCGAGCAGTACTTC
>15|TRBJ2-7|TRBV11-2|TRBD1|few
CASSLAPGQGYEQYF
TGTGCCAGCAGCTTAGCCCCGGGACAGGGCTACGAGCAGTACTTC
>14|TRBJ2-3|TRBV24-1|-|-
CATSWGQAYGTQYF
TGTGCCACCTCCTGGGGGCAGGCCTATGGTACGCAGTATTTT
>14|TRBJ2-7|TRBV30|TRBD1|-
CAWSRTGEVYEQYF
TGTGCCTGGAGTCGGACAGGGGAGGTCTACGAGCAGTACTTC